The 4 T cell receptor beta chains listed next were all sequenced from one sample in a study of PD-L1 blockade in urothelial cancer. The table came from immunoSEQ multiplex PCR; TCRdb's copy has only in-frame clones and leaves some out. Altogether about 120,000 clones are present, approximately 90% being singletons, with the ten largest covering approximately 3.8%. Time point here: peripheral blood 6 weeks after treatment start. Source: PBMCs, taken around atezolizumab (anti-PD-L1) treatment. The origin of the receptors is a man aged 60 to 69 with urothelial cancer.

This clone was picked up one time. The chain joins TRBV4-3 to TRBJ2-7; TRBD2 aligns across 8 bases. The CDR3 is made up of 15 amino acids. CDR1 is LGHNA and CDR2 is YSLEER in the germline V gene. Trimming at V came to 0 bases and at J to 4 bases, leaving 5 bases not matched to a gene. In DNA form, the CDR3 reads TGCGCCAGCAGCCAAGATATTTCGGGAGGGTACGAGCAGTACTTC. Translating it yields CASSQDISGGYEQYF.

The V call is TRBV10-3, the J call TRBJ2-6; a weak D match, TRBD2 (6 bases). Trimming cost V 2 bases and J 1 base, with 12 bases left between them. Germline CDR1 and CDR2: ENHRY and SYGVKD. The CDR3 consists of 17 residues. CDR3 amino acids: CAISEKGGLSGANVLTF. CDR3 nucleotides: TGTGCCATCAGTGAGAAGGGAGGCCTTTCTGGGGCCAACGTCCTGACTTTC.

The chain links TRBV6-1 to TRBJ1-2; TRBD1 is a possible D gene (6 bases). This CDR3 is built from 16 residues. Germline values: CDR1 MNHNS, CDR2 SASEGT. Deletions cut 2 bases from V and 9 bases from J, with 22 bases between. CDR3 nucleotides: TGTGCCAGCAGTGAATCTCGGGGGGGGCGCAGATTTAGCTACACCTTC. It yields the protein CASSESRGGRRFSYTF.

The CDR3 reads CASSQFPNRGQETQYF. The CDR3 bases are TGCGCCAGCAGCCAGTTTCCCAACAGGGGCCAAGAGACCCAGTACTTC. This chain joins TRBV5-1 and TRBJ2-5; the match to TRBD1 covers 7 bases. CDR1 and CDR2 (germline): SGHRS, YFSETQ. The CDR3 is 16 residues long. Trimming at V came to 4 bases and at J to 1 base, leaving 10 bases not matched to a gene.